This T cell receptor beta chain was sequenced in a study of vaccination effects on CD4 cells after COVID-19. Study details: The participants, recipients of two vaccine doses, got either BNT162b2 or mRNA-1273.

V shed 6 bases and J shed 0 bases, with 9 bases lying between them. Germline V gene lookup returns CDR1 SQVTM and CDR2 ANQGSEA. This CDR3 is built from 13 residues. Before sequencing, viral peptide pools were used by the ViraFEST assay to expand antigen-specific CD4+ T cells. CD4+ T cells were isolated after about eleven days of culture. None of these healthy vaccinees had been infected with SARS-CoV-2 before vaccination. The method was immunoSEQ multiplex PCR; TCRdb's version includes in-frame clones alone and lacks a portion of them. The table shows roughly 21,000 clones, with 65% to 85% occurring only once. Notes on this clone: What it binds is not known.

This TCR was recovered from a human donor who received a COVID-19 vaccine. The V and J genes are TRBV29-1 and TRBJ1-5, with TRBD1 as a possible D gene (5 bases). The source material was CD4+ T cells from PBMCs cultured with HCoV-NL63 spike peptides, sampled before COVID-19 vaccination. The CDR3 spells CSVRTGSNQPQHF. The CDR3, as DNA: TGCAGCGTGCGCACAGGTAGCAATCAGCCCCAGCATTTT.